This T cell receptor (beta chain) was identified during a study of blood T cell repertoires in COVID-19. Overall study context: The United States, Italy and Spain were the sources of the acute and convalescent COVID-19 samples. Sources were T cells, B-cell-depleted T cells, or PBMCs; the material itself was cDNA or gDNA.

The V and J ends lost 3 bases and 6 bases, in that order; junction bases with no gene match: 6. Germline V lookup: CDR1 KGHSH, CDR2 LQKENI. The CDR3 is 14 residues long. Per the study methods: Amplification from reference gene primers served as the basis for estimated nucleated cell counts. Clones were sequenced by immunoSEQ multiplex PCR, and TCRdb holds only the in-frame ones, with some missing. The DNA gave D and trimming, while V, J and clone size come from that table. The sample includes over 90,000 clones, 85% to 90% of them seen just once. The chain has TRBV18 and TRBJ1-2; 8 bases are shared with TRBD1. The sequence came from a woman in her sixties in a cohort sampled during active or convalescent COVID-19. Sample: peripheral blood. CDR3 in DNA: TGTGCCAGCTCACCTCCCGGGACAGGACATGGCTACACCTTC. Amino acids: CASSPPGTGHGYTF.